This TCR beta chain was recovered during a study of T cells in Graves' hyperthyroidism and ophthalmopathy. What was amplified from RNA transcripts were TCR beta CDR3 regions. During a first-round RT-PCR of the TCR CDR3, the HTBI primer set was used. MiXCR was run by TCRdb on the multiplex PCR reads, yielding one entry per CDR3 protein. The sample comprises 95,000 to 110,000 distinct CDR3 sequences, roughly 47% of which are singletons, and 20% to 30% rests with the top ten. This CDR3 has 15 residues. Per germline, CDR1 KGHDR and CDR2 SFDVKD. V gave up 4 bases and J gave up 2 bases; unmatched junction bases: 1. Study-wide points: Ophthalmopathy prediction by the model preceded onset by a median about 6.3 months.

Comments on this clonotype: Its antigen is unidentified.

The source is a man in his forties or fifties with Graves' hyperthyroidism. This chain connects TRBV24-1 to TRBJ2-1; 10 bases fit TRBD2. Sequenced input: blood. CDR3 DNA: TGTGCCACCAGTGAAGGGACTAGCGCCTACAATGAGCAGTTCTTC. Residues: CATSEGTSAYNEQFF.